The 6 T cell receptor beta chains in this list originate from one sample, sequenced in a study of blood T cell repertoires in COVID-19. Sequencing used immunoSEQ multiplex PCR; TCRdb keeps in-frame clones, though not all of them. The data hold over 70,000 clones, with 82% observed a single time. The sample consisted of peripheral blood. These receptors all stem from a woman aged 55-69 years with acute or convalescent COVID-19.

This clone was recorded a few times. This rearrangement joins TRBV5-4 to TRBJ1-4; the D is unclear. The germline gives CDR1 SGHNT, CDR2 YYREEE (reference sequence). Trimming took 0 bases from V and 0 from J, leaving 6 bases between them. The CDR3 contains 15 residues. CDR3 loop: CASSLAAATNEKLFF. In nucleotides, the CDR3 is TGTGCCAGCAGCTTGGCTGCAGCAACTAATGAAAAACTGTTTTTT.

This chain joins TRBV7-5 and TRBJ1-2; no check of the table's D call, TRBD1, against the DNA was made. TRBV7-5 is noted as a pseudogene. CDR3 length: 16 residues. Written as DNA, the CDR3 is TGTGCCAGAAGCTTAGTAAAGGGGGCGCGTAACTATGGCTACACCTTC. Translated: CARSLVKGARNYGYTF.

The rearrangement joins TRBV3-1 (or the pseudogene TRBV3-2) to TRBJ2-3; 9 nucleotides agree with TRBD2. The V gene's germline CDR1 is LGHDT and CDR2 YNNKEL (reference sequence). Trimming at V came to 1 base and at J to 2 bases, leaving 10 bases not matched to a gene. The CDR3 contains 18 residues. The CDR3 DNA follows: TGTGCCAGCAGCCAAGTTATGTCTAGCGGGGTTTACACAGATACGCAGTATTTT. Translation: CASSQVMSSGVYTDTQYF.

The chain links TRBV10-3 to TRBJ1-2; TRBD1 aligns across 8 bases. V was clipped by 6 bases and J by 1 base; unmatched bases: 1. CDR3 length: 13 amino acids. From germline, CDR1 is ENHRY and CDR2 SYGVKD. The CDR3 protein is CAIRTGDNYGYTF. DNA of the CDR3: TGTGCCATCAGGACAGGGGATAACTATGGCTACACCTTC.

This clone appeared a few times. V is TRBV19 and J is TRBJ2-5; D is uncertain. V dropped 2 bases and J dropped 1 base, with 8 bases sitting between them. The CDR3 length is 14 residues. Germline lookup yields CDR1 LNHDA and CDR2 SQIVND (reference sequence). CDR3 DNA: TGTGCCAGTAGTATAAGCCGTAGCCAAGAGACCCAGTACTTC. It translates to CASSISRSQETQYF. Full variable domain (outside the CDR3, taken from reference TRBV19 and TRBJ2-5): DGGITQSPKYLFRKEGQNVTLSCEQNLNHDAMYWYRQDPGQGLRLIYYSQIVNDFQKGDIAEGYSVSREKKESFPLTVTSAQKNPTAFYLCASSISRSQETQYFGPGTRLLVL.

The chain uses TRBV2 and TRBJ2-7; D is uncertain. V was cut by 1 base and J by 2 bases, with 9 bases left in between. This CDR3 has 14 amino acids. CDR1 SNHLY and CDR2 FYNNEI come from the germline V gene. CDR3 sequence (DNA): TGTGCCAGCAGTGAAGACAGCAGGACCTACGAGCAGTACTTC. Encoded protein: CASSEDSRTYEQYF. The full variable domain, with the rest looked up from reference TRBV2 and TRBJ2-7, is EPEVTQTPSHQVTQMGQEVILRCVPISNHLYFYWYRQILGQKVEFLVSFYNNEISEKSEIFDDQFSVERPDGSNFTLKIRSTKLEDSAMYFCASSEDSRTYEQYFGPGTRLTVT.